One T cell receptor beta chain is described in this entry. This CDR3 region has 14 residues. V lost 1 base, J lost 8 bases, and 12 bases lay in between. It was with random hexamers that 0.5 to 1 ug RNA was reverse transcribed. Amplification of TCR beta CDR3 spanned 54 Vbeta and 13 Jbeta via immunoSEQ multiplex PCR. TCRdb used MiXCR to reprocess the immunoSEQ multiplex PCR reads, holding one entry per CDR3 protein. The sample lists approximately 190,000 distinct CDR3 sequences; about 93% were seen once. The record originates from a study of CD8 T cells in Susac syndrome. Controls were drawn from healthy donors and were matched for age and sex.

The sequencing sample was made of CD4+ T cells from PBMCs. The receptor was isolated from a human donor in good health. The genes are TRBV12-3 or TRBV12-4 and TRBJ2-1; a weak D match, TRBD2 (6 bases). The CDR3 nucleotides are TGTGCCAGCAGTTTAGGGGGACTGACTTATGAGCAGTTCTTC. As protein: CASSLGGLTYEQFF.